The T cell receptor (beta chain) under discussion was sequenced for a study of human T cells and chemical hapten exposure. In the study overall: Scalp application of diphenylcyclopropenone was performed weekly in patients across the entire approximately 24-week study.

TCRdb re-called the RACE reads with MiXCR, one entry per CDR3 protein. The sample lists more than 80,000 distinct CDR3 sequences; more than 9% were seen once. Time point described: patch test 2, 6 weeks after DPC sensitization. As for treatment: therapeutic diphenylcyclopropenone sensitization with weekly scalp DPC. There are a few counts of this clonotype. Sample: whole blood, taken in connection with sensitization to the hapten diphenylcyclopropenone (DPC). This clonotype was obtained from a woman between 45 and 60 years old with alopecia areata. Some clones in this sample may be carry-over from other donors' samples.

The CDR3 DNA is TGTGCCAGCAGATTGACAGGGTTCGGAACTGGAAACACCATATATTTT. The encoded protein is CASRLTGFGTGNTIYF. This chain uses TRBV27 with TRBJ1-3; TRBD1 matches at 7 bases. The CDR3 loop spans 16 amino acids. Per germline, CDR1 MNHEY and CDR2 SMNVEV (reference sequence). Trimming at V came to 6 bases and at J to 2 bases, leaving 10 bases not matched to a gene.